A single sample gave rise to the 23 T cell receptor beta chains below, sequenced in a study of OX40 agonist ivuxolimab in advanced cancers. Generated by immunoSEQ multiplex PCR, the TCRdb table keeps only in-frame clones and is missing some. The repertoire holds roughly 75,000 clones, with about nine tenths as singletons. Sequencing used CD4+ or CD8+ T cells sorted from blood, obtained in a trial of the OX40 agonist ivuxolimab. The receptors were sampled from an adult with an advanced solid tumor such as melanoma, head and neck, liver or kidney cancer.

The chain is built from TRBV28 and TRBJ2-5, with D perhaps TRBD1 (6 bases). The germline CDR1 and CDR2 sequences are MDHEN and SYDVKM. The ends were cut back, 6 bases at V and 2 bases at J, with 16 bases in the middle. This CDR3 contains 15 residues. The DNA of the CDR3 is TGTGCCAGCAGATCCCCCCGGACAGCGCAAGAGACCCAGTACTTC. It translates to CASRSPRTAQETQYF. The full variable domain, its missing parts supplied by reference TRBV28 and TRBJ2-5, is DVKVTQSSRYLVKRTGEKVFLECVQDMDHENMFWYRQDPGLGLRLIYFSYDVKMKEKGDIPEGYSVSREKKERFSLILESASTNQTSMYLCASRSPRTAQETQYFGPGTRLLVL.

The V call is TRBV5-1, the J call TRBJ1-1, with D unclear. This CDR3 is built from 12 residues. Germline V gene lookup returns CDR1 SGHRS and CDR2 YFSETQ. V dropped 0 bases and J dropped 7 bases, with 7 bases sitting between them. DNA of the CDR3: TGCGCCAGCAGCTTGGCGGGTCATGAAGCTTTCTTT. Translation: CASSLAGHEAFF.

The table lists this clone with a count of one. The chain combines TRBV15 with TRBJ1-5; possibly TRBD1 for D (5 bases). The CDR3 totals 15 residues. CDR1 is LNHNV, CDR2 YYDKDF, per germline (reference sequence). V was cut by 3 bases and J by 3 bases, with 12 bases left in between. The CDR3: CATSSDGHYNQPQHF. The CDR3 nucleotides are TGTGCCACCAGCAGTGATGGACACTACAATCAGCCCCAGCATTTT.

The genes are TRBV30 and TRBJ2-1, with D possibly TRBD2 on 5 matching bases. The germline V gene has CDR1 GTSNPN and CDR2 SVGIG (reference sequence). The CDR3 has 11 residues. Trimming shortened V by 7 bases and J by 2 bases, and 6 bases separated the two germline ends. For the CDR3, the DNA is TGTGCCTTGGGAGCCTACAATGAGCAGTTCTTC. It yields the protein CALGAYNEQFF.

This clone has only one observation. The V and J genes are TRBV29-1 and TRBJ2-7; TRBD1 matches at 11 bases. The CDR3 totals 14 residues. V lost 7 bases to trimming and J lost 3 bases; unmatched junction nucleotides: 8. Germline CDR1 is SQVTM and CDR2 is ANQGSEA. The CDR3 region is CSALRGTGGYEQYF. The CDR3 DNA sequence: TGCAGCGCCTTAAGGGGGACAGGGGGCTACGAGCAGTACTTC.

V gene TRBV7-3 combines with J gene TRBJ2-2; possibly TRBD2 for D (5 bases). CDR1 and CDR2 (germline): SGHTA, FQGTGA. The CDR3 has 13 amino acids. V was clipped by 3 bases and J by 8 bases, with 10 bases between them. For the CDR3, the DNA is TGTGCCAGCAGCTTCCGGGGTAGAGGGGAGCTGTTTTTT. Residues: CASSFRGRGELFF.

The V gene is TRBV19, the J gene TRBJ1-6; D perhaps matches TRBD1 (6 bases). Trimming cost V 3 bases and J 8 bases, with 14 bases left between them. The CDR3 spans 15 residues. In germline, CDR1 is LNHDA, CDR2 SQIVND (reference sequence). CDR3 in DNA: TGTGCCAGTAGTATCTCAACAGGGATGGATTCACCCCTCCACTTT. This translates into CASSISTGMDSPLHF. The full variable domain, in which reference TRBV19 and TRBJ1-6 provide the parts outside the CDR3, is DGGITQSPKYLFRKEGQNVTLSCEQNLNHDAMYWYRQDPGQGLRLIYYSQIVNDFQKGDIAEGYSVSREKKESFPLTVTSAQKNPTAFYLCASSISTGMDSPLHFGNGTRLTVT.

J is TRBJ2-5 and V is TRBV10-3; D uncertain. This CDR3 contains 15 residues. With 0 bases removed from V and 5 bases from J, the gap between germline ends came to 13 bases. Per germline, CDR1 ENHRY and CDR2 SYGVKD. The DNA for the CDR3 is TGTGCCATCAGTGAGTCGAGAGGACCATCGGAGACCCAGTACTTC. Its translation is CAISESRGPSETQYF.

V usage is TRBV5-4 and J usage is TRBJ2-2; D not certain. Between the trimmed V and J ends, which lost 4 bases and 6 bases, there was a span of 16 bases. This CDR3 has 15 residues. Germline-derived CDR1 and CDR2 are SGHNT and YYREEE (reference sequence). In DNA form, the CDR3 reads TGTGCCAGCAGCCGGCGGTACCAACCACCCGGGGAGCTGTTTTTT. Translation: CASSRRYQPPGELFF. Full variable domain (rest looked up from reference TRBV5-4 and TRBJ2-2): ETGVTQSPTHLIKTRGQQVTLRCSSQSGHNTVSWYQQALGQGPQFIFQYYREEENGRGNFPPRFSGLQFPNYSSELNVNALELDDSALYLCASSRRYQPPGELFFGEGSRLTVL.

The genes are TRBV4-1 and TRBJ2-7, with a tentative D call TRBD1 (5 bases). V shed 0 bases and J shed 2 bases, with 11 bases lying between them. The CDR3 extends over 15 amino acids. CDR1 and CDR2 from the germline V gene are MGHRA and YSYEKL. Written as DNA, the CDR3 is TGCGCCAGCAGCCAAGAACAGGAAGAACCCTACGAGCAGTACTTC. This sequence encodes CASSQEQEEPYEQYF.

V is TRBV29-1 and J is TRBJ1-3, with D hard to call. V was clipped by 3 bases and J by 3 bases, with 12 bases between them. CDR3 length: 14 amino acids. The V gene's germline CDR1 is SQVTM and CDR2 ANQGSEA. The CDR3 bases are TGCAGCGTTGAGACATTCGAGAGTGGAAACACCATATATTTT. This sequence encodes CSVETFESGNTIYF.

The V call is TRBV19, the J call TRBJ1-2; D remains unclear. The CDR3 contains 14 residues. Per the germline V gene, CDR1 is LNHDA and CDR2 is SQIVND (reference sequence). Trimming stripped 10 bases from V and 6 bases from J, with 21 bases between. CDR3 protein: CATFSQASFDGYTF. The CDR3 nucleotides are TGTGCCACCTTCTCCCAGGCAAGTTTTGATGGCTACACCTTC.

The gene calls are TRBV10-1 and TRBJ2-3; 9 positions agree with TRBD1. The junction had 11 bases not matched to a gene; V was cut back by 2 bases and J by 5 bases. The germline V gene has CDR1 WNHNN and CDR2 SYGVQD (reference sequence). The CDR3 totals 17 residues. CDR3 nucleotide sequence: TGCGCCAGCAGTGAGAGGGGGGACAGGGTAAGCGAAGATACGCAGTATTTT. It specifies CASSERGDRVSEDTQYF.

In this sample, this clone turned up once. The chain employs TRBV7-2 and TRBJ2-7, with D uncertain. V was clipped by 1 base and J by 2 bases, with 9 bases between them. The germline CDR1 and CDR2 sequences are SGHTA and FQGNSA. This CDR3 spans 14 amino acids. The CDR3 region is CASSLVTETYEQYF. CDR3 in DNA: TGTGCCAGCAGCTTAGTAACAGAAACCTACGAGCAGTACTTC.

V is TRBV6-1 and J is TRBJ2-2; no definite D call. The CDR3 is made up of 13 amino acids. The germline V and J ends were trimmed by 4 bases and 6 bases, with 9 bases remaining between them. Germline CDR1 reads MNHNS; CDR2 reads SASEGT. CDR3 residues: CASSALRAGELFF. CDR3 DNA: TGTGCCAGCAGTGCCCTACGGGCCGGGGAGCTGTTTTTT.

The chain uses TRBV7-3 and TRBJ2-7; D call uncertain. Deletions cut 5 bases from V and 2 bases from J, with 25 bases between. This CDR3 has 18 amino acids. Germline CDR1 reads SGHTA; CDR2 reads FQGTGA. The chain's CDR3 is CASSPGRTTPANAYEQYF. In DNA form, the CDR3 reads TGTGCCAGCAGCCCAGGCCGCACGACCCCCGCAAACGCCTACGAGCAGTACTTC. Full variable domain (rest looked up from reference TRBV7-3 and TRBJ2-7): GAGVSQTPSNKVTEKGKYVELRCDPISGHTALYWYRQSLGQGPEFLIYFQGTGAADDSGLPNDRFFAVRPEGSVSTLKIQRTERGDSAVYLCASSPGRTTPANAYEQYFGPGTRLTVT.

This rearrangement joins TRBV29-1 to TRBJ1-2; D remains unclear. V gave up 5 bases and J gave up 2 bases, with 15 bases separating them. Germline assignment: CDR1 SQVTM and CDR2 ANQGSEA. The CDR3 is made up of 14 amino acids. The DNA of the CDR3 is TGCAGCGTTACCCACTCCGATTTAAACTATGGCTACACCTTC. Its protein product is CSVTHSDLNYGYTF.

In DNA, the CDR3 is TGCGCCAGCAGCCCTGGAGAGTTCGGGCAGTACTCTGGAAACACCATATATTTT. Translating gives CASSPGEFGQYSGNTIYF. The rearrangement uses TRBV5-1 and TRBJ1-3, with D hard to call. Germline loops: CDR1 SGHRS, CDR2 YFSETQ. With 4 bases removed from V and 0 bases from J, the gap between germline ends came to 20 bases. The CDR3 sequence is 18 residues long.

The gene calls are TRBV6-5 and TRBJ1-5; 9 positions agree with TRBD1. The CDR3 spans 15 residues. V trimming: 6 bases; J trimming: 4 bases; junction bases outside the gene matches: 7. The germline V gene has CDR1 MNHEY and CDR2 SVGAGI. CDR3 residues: CASRPDRGWNQPQHF. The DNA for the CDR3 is TGTGCCAGCAGGCCAGACAGGGGGTGGAATCAGCCCCAGCATTTT.

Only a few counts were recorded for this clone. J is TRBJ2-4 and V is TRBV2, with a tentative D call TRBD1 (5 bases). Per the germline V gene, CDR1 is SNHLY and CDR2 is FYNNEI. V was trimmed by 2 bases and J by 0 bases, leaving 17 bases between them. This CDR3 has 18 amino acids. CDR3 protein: CASSESADKLIAKNIQYF. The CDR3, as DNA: TGTGCCAGCAGTGAATCGGCGGACAAACTCATAGCCAAAAACATTCAGTACTTC.

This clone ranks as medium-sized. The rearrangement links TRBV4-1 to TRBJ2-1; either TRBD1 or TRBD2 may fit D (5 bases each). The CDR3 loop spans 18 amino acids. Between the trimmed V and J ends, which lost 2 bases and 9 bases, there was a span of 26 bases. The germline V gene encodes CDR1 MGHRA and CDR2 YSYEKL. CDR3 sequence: CASSQIQPRGNEGIEQFF. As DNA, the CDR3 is TGCGCCAGCAGCCAAATTCAGCCAAGGGGTAATGAGGGGATTGAGCAGTTCTTC.

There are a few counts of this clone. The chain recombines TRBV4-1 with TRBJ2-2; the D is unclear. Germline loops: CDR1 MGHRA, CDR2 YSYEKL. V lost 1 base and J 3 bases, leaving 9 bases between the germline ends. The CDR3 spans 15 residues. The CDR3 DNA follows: TGCGCCAGCAGCCAAGTATACCTGGACACCGGGGAGCTGTTTTTT. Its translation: CASSQVYLDTGELFF.

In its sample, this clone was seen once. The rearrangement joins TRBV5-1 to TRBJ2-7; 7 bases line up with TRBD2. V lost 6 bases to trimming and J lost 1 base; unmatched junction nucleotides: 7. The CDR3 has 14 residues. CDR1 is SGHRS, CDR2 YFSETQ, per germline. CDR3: CASKGQGGSYEQYF. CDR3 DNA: TGCGCCAGCAAGGGCCAGGGAGGGTCCTACGAGCAGTACTTC. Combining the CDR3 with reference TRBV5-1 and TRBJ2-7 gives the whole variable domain KAGVTQTPRYLIKTRGQQVTLSCSPISGHRSVSWYQQTPGQGLQFLFEYFSETQRNKGNFPGRFSGRQFSNSRSEMNVSTLELGDSALYLCASKGQGGSYEQYFGPGTRLTVT.